This entry lists 22 T cell receptor beta chains sequenced from one sample in a study of OX40 agonist ivuxolimab in advanced cancers. Sequenced by immunoSEQ multiplex PCR; TCRdb stores in-frame clones only, minus some. The sample contains approximately 70,000 clones, 90% of which appear only once. The specimen was CD4+ or CD8+ T cells sorted from blood, collected in a trial of the OX40 agonist ivuxolimab. These receptors were taken from an adult with an advanced solid tumor such as melanoma, head and neck, liver or kidney cancer.

The chain uses TRBV28 and TRBJ1-2; 7 bases match TRBD1. Losses at the gene ends were 6 bases for V and 1 base for J; bases not matched to a gene: 5. This CDR3 is 14 amino acids long. CDR1 is MDHEN and CDR2 is SYDVKM in the germline V gene. CDR3 in DNA: TGTGCCAGCAGGGTTCAGGGGGTTAACTATGGCTACACCTTC. Translating it yields CASRVQGVNYGYTF.

The chain links TRBV7-2 to TRBJ2-5; possibly TRBD1 for D (5 bases). Germline-derived CDR1 and CDR2 are SGHTA and FQGNSA. The CDR3 spans 14 residues. The V end was cut by 5 bases, the J end by 0 bases, with 10 bases between. CDR3 region: CASSQSTDQETQYF. CDR3 nucleotide sequence: TGTGCCAGCAGCCAATCGACAGACCAAGAGACCCAGTACTTC.

V gene TRBV29-1 combines with J gene TRBJ2-7; 7 bases are shared with TRBD1. V shed 3 bases, J shed 6 bases, and the junction held 5 bases outside the gene matches. The germline gives CDR1 SQVTM, CDR2 ANQGSEA. This CDR3 is built from 12 residues. The CDR3 here is CSVDRPGGEQYF. The CDR3 DNA reads as TGCAGCGTTGATCGGCCAGGGGGCGAGCAGTACTTC.

The sample holds a few counts of this clone. The chain is built from TRBV19 and TRBJ2-2; tentatively, D is TRBD1 (5 bases). The CDR3 extends over 14 amino acids. Germline values: CDR1 LNHDA, CDR2 SQIVND (reference sequence). The germline V and J ends were trimmed by 8 bases and 0 bases, with 10 bases remaining between them. The CDR3 nucleotides read TGTGCCAGTCATACGACAGCGAACACCGGGGAGCTGTTTTTT. It yields the protein CASHTTANTGELFF.

As regards this clone: A read error may account for a junction end that differs from germline. The chain combines TRBV15 with TRBJ2-1; no reliable D call. The germline V gene has CDR1 LNHNV and CDR2 YYDKDF (reference sequence). This CDR3 contains 14 residues. CDR3 region: CAASTLLSGTQQFF. CDR3 DNA: TGTGCCGCCAGCACCTTGCTGTCGGGCACGCAGCAGTTCTTC.

J is TRBJ2-3 and V is TRBV7-2; 8 bases are a match to TRBD2. CDR1 is SGHTA and CDR2 is FQGNSA in the germline V gene. CDR3 length: 18 amino acids. The V segment lost 1 base and the J segment 6 bases; nucleotides outside the gene matches: 15. This CDR3 reads CASSLVTTSGGRADTQYF. As DNA, the CDR3 is TGTGCCAGCAGCTTAGTCACCACTAGCGGAGGGAGGGCGGATACGCAGTATTTT.

The rearrangement uses TRBV6-4 and TRBJ2-1, with 11 bases identical to TRBD2. Germline CDR1 MRHNA, CDR2 SNTAGT. V dropped 5 bases and J dropped 8; count of bases not matched to a gene: 5. CDR3 length: 14 residues. The DNA of the CDR3 is TGTGCCAGCAGTCCACTAGCGGGAGTGGATGAGCAGTTCTTC. It is translated as CASSPLAGVDEQFF.

The rearrangement links TRBV7-8 to TRBJ2-2; tentative D call: TRBD2 (7 bases). Trimming took off 5 bases at V and 2 bases at J, with 18 bases between the two ends. The V gene's germline CDR1 is SGHVS and CDR2 FQNEAQ. The CDR3 loop spans 17 amino acids. The CDR3: CASSPQGGRRNTGELFF. CDR3 bases: TGTGCCAGCAGCCCACAGGGCGGGAGACGAAACACCGGGGAGCTGTTTTTT. The full variable domain, rest sourced from reference TRBV7-8 and TRBJ2-2, is GAGVSQSPRYKVAKRGQDVALRCDPISGHVSLFWYQQALGQGPEFLTYFQNEAQLDKSGLPSDRFFAERPEGSVSTLKIQRTQQEDSAVYLCASSPQGGRRNTGELFFGEGSRLTVL.

The rearrangement joins TRBV28 to TRBJ2-3, with D possibly being TRBD2 (7 bases). The CDR3 consists of 17 residues. From germline, CDR1 is MDHEN and CDR2 SYDVKM. V lost 2 bases, J lost 2 bases, and 17 bases lay in between. CDR3 bases: TGTGCCAGCAGTTTAAGGGGGGGGACAAGCGTCACAGATACGCAGTATTTT. It codes for CASSLRGGTSVTDTQYF.

This sequence joins TRBV18 and TRBJ2-1, with D possibly TRBD2 on 6 matching bases. CDR1 is KGHSH, CDR2 LQKENI, per germline. The V gene lost 4 bases and the J gene lost 7 bases, with 14 bases spanning the gap. This CDR3 is built from 14 residues. CDR3 coding DNA: TGTGCCAGCTCACGAATCGCGGGGCTGAATGAGCAGTTCTTC. Residues: CASSRIAGLNEQFF.

J is TRBJ2-5 and V is TRBV28; D is unclear. CDR3 length: 14 residues. Looked up from germline, CDR1 is MDHEN and CDR2 is SYDVKM. Between the trimmed V and J ends, which lost 10 bases and 3 bases, there was a span of 18 bases. This chain's CDR3 is CAISLPQEKETQYF. The CDR3 DNA is TGTGCCATCTCGCTACCTCAGGAAAAAGAGACCCAGTACTTC.

The chain combines TRBV18 with TRBJ2-7; TRBD1 aligns across 9 bases. The length of the CDR3 is 14 residues. The germline gives CDR1 KGHSH, CDR2 LQKENI. J gave up 6 bases and V 5 bases, and 8 bases lay outside the gene matches. In nucleotides, the CDR3 is TGTGCCAGCTCAACCGGGACAGGGCAGGGCGAGCAGTACTTC. Encoded protein: CASSTGTGQGEQYF.

This clone was observed a single time. This sequence joins TRBV5-4 and TRBJ2-7; D is perhaps TRBD1 (5 bases). Germline-derived CDR1 and CDR2 are SGHNT and YYREEE (reference sequence). This CDR3 is 13 amino acids long. V was pared by 2 bases and J by 0 bases, with 6 bases between. CDR3: CASSLTGSYEQYF. DNA for the CDR3: TGTGCCAGCAGCTTAACAGGCTCCTACGAGCAGTACTTC.

This rearrangement joins TRBV2 to TRBJ2-3, with 9 bases lining up with TRBD1. This CDR3 region has 13 residues. After removal of 6 bases from V and 6 bases from J, the junction contained 4 bases not matched to a gene. Looked up from germline, CDR1 is SNHLY and CDR2 is FYNNEI. The CDR3 DNA sequence: TGTGCCAGCAGCGGGACAGGGTGGGATACGCAGTATTTT. Protein product: CASSGTGWDTQYF.

The V gene is TRBV7-2, the J gene TRBJ2-4; D gene uncertain. Trimming removed 3 bases from V and 2 bases from J, with 11 bases in between. CDR3 length: 15 residues. Germline lookup yields CDR1 SGHTA and CDR2 FQGNSA. CDR3 in amino acids: CASSLVAESKNIQYF. The DNA for the CDR3 is TGTGCCAGCAGCTTGGTAGCAGAATCCAAAAACATTCAGTACTTC. The full variable domain, completed using reference TRBV7-2 and TRBJ2-4, is GAGVSQSPSNKVTEKGKDVELRCDPISGHTALYWYRQSLGQGLEFLIYFQGNSAPDKSGLPSDRFSAERTGGSVSTLTIQRTQQEDSAVYLCASSLVAESKNIQYFGAGTRLSVL.

The chain employs TRBV11-3 and TRBJ2-1; 10 bases are a match to TRBD2. The germline V gene has CDR1 SGHNT and CDR2 YENEEA. The trim removed 7 bases at V and 10 bases at J, leaving 13 bases unmatched. This CDR3 is 15 amino acids long. The CDR3 region is CASTQGLAGEGEQFF. The CDR3, as DNA: TGTGCCAGCACCCAGGGTCTAGCGGGAGAAGGGGAGCAGTTCTTC.

The chain recombines TRBV7-9 with TRBJ2-1; TRBD1 aligns across 9 bases. Unmatched junction bases numbered 4, after V lost 1 base and J lost 6 bases. CDR1 and CDR2 from the germline V gene are SEHNR and FQNEAQ (reference sequence). The CDR3 sequence is 15 residues long. CDR3 nucleotides: TGTGCCAGCAGCTTAGGGGACAGGGACCGCAATGAGCAGTTCTTC. Translated: CASSLGDRDRNEQFF. The full variable domain, completed using reference TRBV7-9 and TRBJ2-1, is DTGVSQNPRHKITKRGQNVTFRCDPISEHNRLYWYRQTLGQGPEFLTYFQNEAQLEKSRLLSDRFSAERPKGSFSTLEIQRTEQGDSAMYLCASSLGDRDRNEQFFGPGTRLTVL.

CDR3 nucleotides: TGTGCCAGCAGGCCACGGGGCCGCTCTGGAAACACCATATATTTT. Protein sequence: CASRPRGRSGNTIYF. The chain recombines TRBV6-5 with TRBJ1-3; the D gene is possibly TRBD1 (5 bases). Between the trimmed V and J ends, which lost 6 bases and 0 bases, there was a span of 12 bases. CDR1 MNHEY and CDR2 SVGAGI come from the germline V gene. The CDR3 spans 15 residues.

This clone came up a few times. CDR3 sequence (DNA): TGTGCCAGTTCCGGGACAGGGAAAGTGCAGCCCCAGCATTTT. Encoded protein: CASSGTGKVQPQHF. The chain links TRBV28 to TRBJ1-5, with 9 bases aligning to TRBD1. Germline trimming cut 9 bases from V and 7 bases from J; bases unmatched to any gene: 10. The CDR3 runs to 14 residues. Germline V CDR1 and CDR2: MDHEN, SYDVKM.

J is TRBJ2-1 and V is TRBV27; a weak D match, TRBD1 (5 bases). Germline V gene sequence: CDR1 MNHEY, CDR2 SMNVEV (reference sequence). The V gene lost 2 bases and the J gene lost 3 bases, with 8 bases spanning the gap. This CDR3 comprises 14 residues. CDR3 bases: TGTGCCAGCAGTTTAGCACAGGACTACAATGAGCAGTTCTTC. It translates to CASSLAQDYNEQFF.

The genes are TRBV19 and TRBJ2-1; D remains unclear. V was clipped by 4 bases and J by 3 bases, with 4 bases between them. CDR1 LNHDA and CDR2 SQIVND come from the germline V gene (reference sequence). The CDR3 has 12 amino acids. CDR3 sequence: CASSTLYNEQFF. The CDR3 coding sequence is TGTGCCAGTAGTACCCTCTACAATGAGCAGTTCTTC.

The chain carries TRBV5-1 and TRBJ2-3; 10 positions match TRBD2. CDR1 is SGHRS and CDR2 is YFSETQ in the germline V gene. The CDR3 has 16 amino acids. The J segment lost 3 bases and the V segment lost 3 bases, leaving 7 bases of the junction unmatched. The CDR3 DNA sequence: TGCGCCAGCAGCTCAGCGGGAGGGCCGTCGACAGATACGCAGTATTTT. Protein product: CASSSAGGPSTDTQYF. The full variable domain, completed using reference TRBV5-1 and TRBJ2-3, is KAGVTQTPRYLIKTRGQQVTLSCSPISGHRSVSWYQQTPGQGLQFLFEYFSETQRNKGNFPGRFSGRQFSNSRSEMNVSTLELGDSALYLCASSSAGGPSTDTQYFGPGTRLTVL.